A selection of T cell receptor beta chains follows, all from one sample in a study of technical replicates of blood from a handful of donors. This table comes from immunoSEQ multiplex PCR, and its TCRdb copy is limited to in-frame clones, with some not included. The sample includes fewer than 100,000 clones, approximately 96% of them seen just once. The sequencing sample was made of T cells isolated from PBMCs. These receptors were obtained from a human donor in good health. Each CDR3 is given with its conserved first and last residue. A D gene is named only where the DNA matches it firmly. Expanded clones are given a class, and other clones once, few, many or no size at all.

TRBV4-1	NA	TRBJ2-2	NA	CASSRTGDVYTGELFF	TGCGCCAGCAGCCGCACGGGAGATGTATATACCGGGGAGCTGTTTTTT
TRBV6-4	NA	TRBJ1-1	NA	CASSKEYMNTEAFF	TGTGCCAGCAGTAAAGAATACATGAACACTGAAGCTTTCTTT
TRBV30	NA	TRBJ2-7	TRBD1	CAWRGGTGGSYEQYF	TGTGCCTGGAGGGGGGGGACAGGGGGCTCCTACGAGCAGTACTTC
TRBV5-1	NA	TRBJ2-5	TRBD1	CASSSGQGAETQYF	TGCGCCAGCAGCTCGGGACAGGGGGCCGAGACCCAGTACTTC
TRBV5-4	NA	TRBJ1-1	NA	CASSLWEGFGEAFF	TGTGCCAGCAGCTTGTGGGAGGGATTTGGTGAAGCTTTCTTT
TRBV11-2	NA	TRBJ2-3	TRBD1	CASRKRTGLPTDTQYF	TGTGCCAGCAGGAAACGGACAGGGCTACCAACAGATACGCAGTATTTT
TRBV7-8	NA	TRBJ2-3	NA	CASSFVDRNTDTQYF	TGTGCCAGCAGCTTCGTCGACAGGAACACAGATACGCAGTATTTT
TRBV7-9	NA	TRBJ2-3	NA	CASSLWRGTDTQYF	TGTGCCAGCAGCTTATGGAGGGGTACAGATACGCAGTATTTT
TRBV9	NA	TRBJ2-7	TRBD1	CASSPGDRGDEQYF	TGTGCCAGCAGCCCCGGTGACAGGGGAGACGAGCAGTACTTC
TRBV5-1	NA	TRBJ1-5	NA	CASRTGFNQPQHF	TGCGCCAGCAGAACAGGATTCAATCAGCCCCAGCATTTT
TRBV2	NA	TRBJ2-3	TRBD1	CASSGRTGGTDTQYF	TGTGCCAGCAGTGGTCGGACAGGGGGCACAGATACGCAGTATTTT
TRBV7-2	NA	TRBJ2-3	NA	CASSLAGSIVDTQYF	TGTGCCAGCAGCTTAGCAGGGAGTATTGTAGATACGCAGTATTTT
TRBV6-1	NA	TRBJ1-5	TRBD1	CASSMTGFLRPQHF	TGTGCCAGCAGTATGACAGGGTTTCTGCGGCCCCAGCATTTT
TRBV2	NA	TRBJ2-7	TRBD1	CASMGQVVGEQYF	TGTGCCAGCATGGGACAGGTAGTAGGAGAGCAGTACTTC
TRBV30	NA	TRBJ1-4	TRBD1	CAWSGDRGNEKLFF	TGTGCCTGGAGTGGGGACAGGGGGAACGAAAAACTGTTTTTT
TRBV2	once	TRBJ2-6	NA	CASSETGQGANVLTF	TGTGCCAGCAGTGAAACAGGCCAAGGGGCCAACGTCCTGACTTTC
TRBV4-3	NA	TRBJ2-7	NA	CASSQDSRYEQYF	TGCGCCAGCAGCCAAGATAGTCGATACGAGCAGTACTTC
TRBV10-2	NA	TRBJ2-2	NA	CASKDRDTGELFF	TGCGCCAGCAAGGACAGAGACACCGGGGAGCTGTTTTTT
TRBV9	NA	TRBJ2-3	TRBD2	CASSVGGGGRTDTQYF	TGTGCCAGCAGCGTAGGCGGGGGGGGTAGGACAGATACGCAGTATTTT
TRBV30	NA	TRBJ2-1	TRBD2	CACITAGGTFDGQFF	TGTGCCTGTATAACAGCGGGGGGAACTTTTGACGGGCAGTTCTTC
TRBV4-2	NA	TRBJ2-1	TRBD2	CASSQEEGLAEQFF	TGTGCCAGCAGCCAAGAGGAGGGACTAGCGGAGCAGTTCTTC
TRBV10-3	NA	TRBJ1-1	TRBD1	CAISAWTGEVGAEAFF	TGTGCCATCAGTGCTTGGACAGGAGAAGTGGGTGCTGAAGCTTTCTTT
TRBV27	once	TRBJ1-1	TRBD1	CASSLDRGTEAFF	TGTGCCAGCAGTTTGGACAGGGGCACTGAAGCTTTCTTT
TRBV29-1	NA	TRBJ1-1	TRBD1	CSVEDPDRGGTEAFF	TGCAGCGTTGAAGATCCTGACAGGGGCGGAACTGAAGCTTTCTTT
TRBV5-6	NA	TRBJ1-2	NA	CASSLPDSLYGYTF	TGTGCCAGCAGCTTGCCCGACAGCTTGTATGGCTACACCTTC
TRBV5-1	NA	TRBJ2-3	TRBD2	CASSLAASGVPDTQYF	TGCGCCAGCAGCTTGGCGGCTAGCGGGGTTCCAGATACGCAGTATTTT
TRBV5-3	NA	TRBJ1-5	TRBD1	CARFPPGGGNQPQHF	TGTGCCAGATTCCCCCCAGGGGGTGGCAATCAGCCCCAGCATTTT
TRBV11-3	NA	TRBJ2-7	TRBD1	CASSTRTGVEQYF	TGTGCCAGCAGCACGAGGACAGGGGTTGAGCAGTACTTC
TRBV29-1	NA	TRBJ2-1	TRBD2	CSVDKSGATGYNEQFF	TGCAGCGTCGATAAGAGCGGGGCGACGGGGTACAATGAGCAGTTCTTC
TRBV9	NA	TRBJ1-2	TRBD1	CASSGGQGLSYTF	TGTGCCAGCAGCGGGGGACAGGGGCTCAGCTACACCTTC
TRBV4-1	NA	TRBJ2-7	NA	CASSHSTSYEQYF	TGCGCCAGCAGCCATTCCACGAGCTACGAGCAGTACTTC
TRBV19	NA	TRBJ1-1	NA	CASSVSVGTEAFF	TGTGCCAGTAGTGTATCCGTCGGCACTGAAGCTTTCTTT
TRBV19	NA	TRBJ1-5	TRBD1	CATRGQGNQPQHF	TGTGCCACCAGGGGACAGGGCAATCAGCCCCAGCATTTT
TRBV4-2	NA	TRBJ2-5	TRBD2	CASSQALTSGQETQYF	TGTGCCAGCAGCCAAGCTCTGACTAGCGGGCAAGAGACCCAGTACTTC
TRBV30	once	TRBJ1-2	NA	CAQNEGNYGYTF	TGTGCCCAGAATGAGGGTAACTATGGCTACACCTTC
TRBV5-4	NA	TRBJ1-1	NA	CASSSETEAFF	TGTGCCAGCAGCTCAGAAACTGAAGCTTTCTTT
TRBV18	NA	TRBJ2-7	TRBD1	CASSPNRGDEQYF	TGTGCCAGCTCGCCTAACAGGGGCGACGAGCAGTACTTC
TRBV6-6	NA	TRBJ2-7	TRBD1	CASSYSTGVGSYEQYF	TGTGCCAGCAGTTACTCGACAGGGGTAGGTTCCTACGAGCAGTACTTC
TRBV7-9	NA	TRBJ2-7	NA	CASSSKGLEQYF	TGTGCCAGCAGCTCTAAGGGGCTCGAGCAGTACTTC
TRBV19	NA	TRBJ1-1	TRBD1	CASGMGQGALAFF	TGTGCCAGTGGGATGGGACAGGGGGCCTTGGCTTTCTTT
TRBV28	NA	TRBJ1-2	NA	CASRGLEGYTF	TGTGCCAGCCGGGGACTAGAGGGCTACACCTTC
TRBV9	NA	TRBJ1-4	NA	CASSVVSGPYVDNEKLFF	TGTGCCAGCAGCGTAGTCTCAGGGCCCTACGTAGATAATGAAAAACTGTTTTTT